This T cell receptor beta chain was captured by sequencing in a study of Ad26.COV2.S vaccination and SARS-CoV-2 variants. TCRdb's table, derived via immunoSEQ multiplex PCR, lists solely in-frame clones and lacks some. The table includes about 470,000 clones, 90% detected once. V dropped 1 base and J dropped 5 bases, with 13 bases sitting between them. Germline CDR1 is MNHEY and CDR2 is SMNVEV (reference sequence). This CDR3 is built from 15 residues. Indicated treatment: 15 to 20 received Ad26.COV2.S at low or high dose, single or two shots; about 5 received placebo; per-sample allocation not given. Collection of samples fell on day 63 after the first vaccine or placebo injection. This clone was recorded once.

Source: peripheral blood, taken in a trial of Ad26.COV2.S vaccine versus placebo. The rearrangement uses TRBV27 and TRBJ2-3; perhaps TRBD2 as D (5 bases). This TCR came from a person between 18 and 59 years old who received the Ad26.COV2.S COVID-19 vaccine or a placebo. The CDR3 sequence: CASSLYRGLGDTQYF. The CDR3 bases are TGTGCCAGCAGTTTATATCGGGGTTTGGGAGATACGCAGTATTTT.